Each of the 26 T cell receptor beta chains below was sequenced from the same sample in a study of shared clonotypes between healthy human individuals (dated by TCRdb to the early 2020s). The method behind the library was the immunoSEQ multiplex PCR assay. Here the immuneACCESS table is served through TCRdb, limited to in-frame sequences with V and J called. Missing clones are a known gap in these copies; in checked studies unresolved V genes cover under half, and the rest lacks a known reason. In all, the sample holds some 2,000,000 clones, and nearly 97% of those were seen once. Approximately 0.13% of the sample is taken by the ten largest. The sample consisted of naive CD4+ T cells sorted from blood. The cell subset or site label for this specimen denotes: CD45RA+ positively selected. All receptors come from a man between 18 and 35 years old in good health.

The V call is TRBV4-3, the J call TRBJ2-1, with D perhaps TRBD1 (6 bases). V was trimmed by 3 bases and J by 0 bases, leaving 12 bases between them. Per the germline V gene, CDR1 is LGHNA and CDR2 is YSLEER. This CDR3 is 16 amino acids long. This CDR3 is CASSQRGIGSYNEQFF. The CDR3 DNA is TGCGCCAGCAGCCAGAGGGGGATTGGCTCCTACAATGAGCAGTTCTTC.

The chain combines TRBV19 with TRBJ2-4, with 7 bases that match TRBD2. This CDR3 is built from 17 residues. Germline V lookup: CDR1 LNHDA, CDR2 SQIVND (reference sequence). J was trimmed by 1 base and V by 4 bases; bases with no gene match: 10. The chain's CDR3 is CASSTLQGGWAKNIQYF. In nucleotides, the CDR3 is TGTGCCAGTAGTACTCTCCAGGGAGGGTGGGCCAAAAACATTCAGTACTTC. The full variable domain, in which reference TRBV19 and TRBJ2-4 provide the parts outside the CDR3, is DGGITQSPKYLFRKEGQNVTLSCEQNLNHDAMYWYRQDPGQGLRLIYYSQIVNDFQKGDIAEGYSVSREKKESFPLTVTSAQKNPTAFYLCASSTLQGGWAKNIQYFGAGTRLSVL.

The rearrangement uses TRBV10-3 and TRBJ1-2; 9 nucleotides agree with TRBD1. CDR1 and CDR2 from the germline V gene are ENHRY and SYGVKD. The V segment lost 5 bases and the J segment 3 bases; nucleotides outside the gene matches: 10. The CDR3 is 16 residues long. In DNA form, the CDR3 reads TGTGCCATCAGTAACTCCGGGACAGGGAAGGACTATGGCTACACCTTC. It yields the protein CAISNSGTGKDYGYTF.

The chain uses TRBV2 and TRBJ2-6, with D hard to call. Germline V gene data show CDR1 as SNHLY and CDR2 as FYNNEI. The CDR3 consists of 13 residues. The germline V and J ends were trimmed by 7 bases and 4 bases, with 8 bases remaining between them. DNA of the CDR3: TGTGCCAGCAATCTCGGAGGGGCCAACGTCCTGACTTTC. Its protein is CASNLGGANVLTF.

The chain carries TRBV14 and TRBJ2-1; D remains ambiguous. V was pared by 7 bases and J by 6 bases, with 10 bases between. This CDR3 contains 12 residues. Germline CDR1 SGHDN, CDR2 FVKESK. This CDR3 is CASKGAGNEQFF. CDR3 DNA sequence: TGTGCCAGCAAAGGTGCTGGCAATGAGCAGTTCTTC.

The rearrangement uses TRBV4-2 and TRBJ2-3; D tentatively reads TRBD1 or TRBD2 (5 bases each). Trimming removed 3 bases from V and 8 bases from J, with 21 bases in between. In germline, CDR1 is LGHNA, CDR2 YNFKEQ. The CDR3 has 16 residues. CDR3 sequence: CASSHYGTVEKGTQYF. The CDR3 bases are TGTGCCAGCAGCCACTACGGGACGGTCGAAAAGGGTACGCAGTATTTT.

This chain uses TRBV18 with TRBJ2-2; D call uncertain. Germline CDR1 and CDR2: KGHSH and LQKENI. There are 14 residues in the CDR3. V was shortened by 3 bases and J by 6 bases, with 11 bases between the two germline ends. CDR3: CASSPSVEPGELFF. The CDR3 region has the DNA TGTGCCAGCTCACCTTCAGTGGAACCCGGGGAGCTGTTTTTT.

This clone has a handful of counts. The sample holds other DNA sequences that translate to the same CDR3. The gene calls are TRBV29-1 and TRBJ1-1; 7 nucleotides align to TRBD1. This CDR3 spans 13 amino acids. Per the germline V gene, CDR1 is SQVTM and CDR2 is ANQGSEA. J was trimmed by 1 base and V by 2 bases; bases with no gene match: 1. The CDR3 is CSVERDRNTEAFF. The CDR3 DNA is TGCAGCGTTGAAAGGGACAGGAACACTGAAGCTTTCTTT.

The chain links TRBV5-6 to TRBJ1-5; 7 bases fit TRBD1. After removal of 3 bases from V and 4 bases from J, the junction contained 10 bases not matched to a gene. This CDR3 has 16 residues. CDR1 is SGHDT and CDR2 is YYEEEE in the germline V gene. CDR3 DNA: TGTGCCAGCAGCTACGGAACAGGGGAGGGGAATCAGCCCCAGCATTTT. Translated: CASSYGTGEGNQPQHF.

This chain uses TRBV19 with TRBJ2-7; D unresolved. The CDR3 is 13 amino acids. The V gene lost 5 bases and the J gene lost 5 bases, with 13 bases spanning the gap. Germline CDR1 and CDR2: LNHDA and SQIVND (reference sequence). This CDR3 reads CASSPTGMHEQYF. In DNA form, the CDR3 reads TGTGCCAGTAGTCCTACTGGGATGCACGAGCAGTACTTC. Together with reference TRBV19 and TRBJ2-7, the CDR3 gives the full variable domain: DGGITQSPKYLFRKEGQNVTLSCEQNLNHDAMYWYRQDPGQGLRLIYYSQIVNDFQKGDIAEGYSVSREKKESFPLTVTSAQKNPTAFYLCASSPTGMHEQYFGPGTRLTVT.

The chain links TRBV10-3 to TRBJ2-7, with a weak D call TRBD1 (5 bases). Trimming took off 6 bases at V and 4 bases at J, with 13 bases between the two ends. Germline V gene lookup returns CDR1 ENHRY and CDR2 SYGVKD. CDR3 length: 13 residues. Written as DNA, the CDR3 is TGTGCCATCAGCCCGACAGACCTATACGAGCAGTACTTC. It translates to CAISPTDLYEQYF.

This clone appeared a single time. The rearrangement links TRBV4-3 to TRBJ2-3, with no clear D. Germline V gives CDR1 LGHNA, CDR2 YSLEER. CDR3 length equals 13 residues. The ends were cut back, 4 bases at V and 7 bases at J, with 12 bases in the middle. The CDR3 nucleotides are TGCGCCAGCAGCCCAGAGGTCAAAAATACGCAGTATTTT. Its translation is CASSPEVKNTQYF.

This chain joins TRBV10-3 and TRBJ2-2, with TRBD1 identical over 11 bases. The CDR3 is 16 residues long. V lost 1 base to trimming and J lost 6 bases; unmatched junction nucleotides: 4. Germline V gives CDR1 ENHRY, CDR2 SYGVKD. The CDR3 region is CAISEWTGGAAGELFF. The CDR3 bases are TGTGCCATCAGTGAGTGGACAGGGGGCGCGGCCGGGGAGCTGTTTTTT.

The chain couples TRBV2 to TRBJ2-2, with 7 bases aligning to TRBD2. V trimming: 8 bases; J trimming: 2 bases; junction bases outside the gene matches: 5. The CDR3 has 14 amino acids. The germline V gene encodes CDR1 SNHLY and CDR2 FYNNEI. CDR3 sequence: CASRLADNTGELFF. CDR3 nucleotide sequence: TGTGCCAGCCGACTAGCAGATAACACCGGGGAGCTGTTTTTT.

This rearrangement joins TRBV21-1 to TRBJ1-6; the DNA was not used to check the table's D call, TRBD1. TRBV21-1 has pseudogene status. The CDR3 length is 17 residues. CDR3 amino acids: CASSKALYRQENSPLHF. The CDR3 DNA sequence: TGTGCCAGCAGCAAAGCGCTTTATAGACAGGAAAATTCACCCCTCCACTTT.

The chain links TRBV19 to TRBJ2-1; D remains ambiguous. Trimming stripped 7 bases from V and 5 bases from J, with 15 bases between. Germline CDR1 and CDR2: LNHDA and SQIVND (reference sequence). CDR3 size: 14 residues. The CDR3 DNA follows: TGTGCCAGTAAGTCGAATCCCTCGAACAATGAGCAGTTCTTC. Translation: CASKSNPSNNEQFF. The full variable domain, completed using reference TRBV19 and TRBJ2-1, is DGGITQSPKYLFRKEGQNVTLSCEQNLNHDAMYWYRQDPGQGLRLIYYSQIVNDFQKGDIAEGYSVSREKKESFPLTVTSAQKNPTAFYLCASKSNPSNNEQFFGPGTRLTVL.

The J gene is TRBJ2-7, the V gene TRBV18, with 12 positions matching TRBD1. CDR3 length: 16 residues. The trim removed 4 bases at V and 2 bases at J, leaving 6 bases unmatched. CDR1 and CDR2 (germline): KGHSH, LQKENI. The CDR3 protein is CASSQPGQGAPYEQYF. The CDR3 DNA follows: TGTGCCAGCTCACAGCCGGGACAGGGGGCCCCCTACGAGCAGTACTTC.

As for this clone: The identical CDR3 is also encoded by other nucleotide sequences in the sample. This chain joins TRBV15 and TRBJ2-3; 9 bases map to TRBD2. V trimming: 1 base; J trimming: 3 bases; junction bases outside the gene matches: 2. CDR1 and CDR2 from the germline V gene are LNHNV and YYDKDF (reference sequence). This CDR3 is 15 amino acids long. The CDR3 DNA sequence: TGTGCCACCAGCAGAGTCACTAGCGGGACAGATACGCAGTATTTT. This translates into CATSRVTSGTDTQYF.

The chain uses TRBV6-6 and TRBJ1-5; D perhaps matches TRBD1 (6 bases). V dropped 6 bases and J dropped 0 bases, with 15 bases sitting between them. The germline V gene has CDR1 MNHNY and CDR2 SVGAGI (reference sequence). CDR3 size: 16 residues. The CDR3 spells CASSPPQGYSNQPQHF. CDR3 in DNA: TGTGCCAGCAGCCCACCACAGGGCTATAGCAATCAGCCCCAGCATTTT.

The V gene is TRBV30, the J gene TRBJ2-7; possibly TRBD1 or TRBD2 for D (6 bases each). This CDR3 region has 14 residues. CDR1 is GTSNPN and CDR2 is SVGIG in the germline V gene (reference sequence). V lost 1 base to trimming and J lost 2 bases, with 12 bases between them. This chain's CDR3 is CAWSGGGKAYEQYF. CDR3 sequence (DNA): TGTGCCTGGAGTGGAGGGGGGAAGGCCTACGAGCAGTACTTC.

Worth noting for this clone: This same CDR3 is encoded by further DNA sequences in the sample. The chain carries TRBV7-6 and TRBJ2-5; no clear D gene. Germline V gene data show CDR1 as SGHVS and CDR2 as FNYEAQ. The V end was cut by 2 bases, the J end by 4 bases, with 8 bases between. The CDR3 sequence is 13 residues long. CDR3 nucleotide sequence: TGTGCCAGCAGCTTACGGCTAGGAGAGACCCAGTACTTC. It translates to CASSLRLGETQYF.

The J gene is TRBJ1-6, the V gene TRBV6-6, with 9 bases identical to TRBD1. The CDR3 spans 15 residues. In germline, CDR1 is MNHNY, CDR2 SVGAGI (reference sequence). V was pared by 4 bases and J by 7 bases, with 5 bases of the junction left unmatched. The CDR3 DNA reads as TGTGCCAGCAGTTCCCAAGACAGGGGGAATTCACCCCTCCACTTT. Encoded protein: CASSSQDRGNSPLHF.

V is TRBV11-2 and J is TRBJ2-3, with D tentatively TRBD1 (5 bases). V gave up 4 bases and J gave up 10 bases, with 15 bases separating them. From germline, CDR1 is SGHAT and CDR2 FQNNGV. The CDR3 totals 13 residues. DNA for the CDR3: TGTGCCAGCAGCTCCGGACAAGTGGGTGCGCAGTATTTT. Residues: CASSSGQVGAQYF.

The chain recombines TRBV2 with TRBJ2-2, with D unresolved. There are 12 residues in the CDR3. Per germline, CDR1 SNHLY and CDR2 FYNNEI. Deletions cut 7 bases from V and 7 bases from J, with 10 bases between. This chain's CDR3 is CASKTVGGELFF. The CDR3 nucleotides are TGTGCCAGCAAGACCGTTGGCGGGGAGCTGTTTTTT.

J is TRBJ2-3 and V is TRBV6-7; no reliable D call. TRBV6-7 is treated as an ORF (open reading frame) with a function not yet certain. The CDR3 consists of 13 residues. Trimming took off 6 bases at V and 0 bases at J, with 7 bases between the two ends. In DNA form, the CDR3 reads TGTGCCAGCAGCGCACCTAGCACAGATACGCAGTATTTT. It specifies CASSAPSTDTQYF.

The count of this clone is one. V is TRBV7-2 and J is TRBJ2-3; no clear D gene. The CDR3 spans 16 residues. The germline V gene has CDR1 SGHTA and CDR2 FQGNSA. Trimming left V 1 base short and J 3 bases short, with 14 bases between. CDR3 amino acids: CASSLGPLLGTDTQYF. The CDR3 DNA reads TGTGCCAGCAGCTTAGGCCCTCTCCTGGGGACAGATACGCAGTATTTT.